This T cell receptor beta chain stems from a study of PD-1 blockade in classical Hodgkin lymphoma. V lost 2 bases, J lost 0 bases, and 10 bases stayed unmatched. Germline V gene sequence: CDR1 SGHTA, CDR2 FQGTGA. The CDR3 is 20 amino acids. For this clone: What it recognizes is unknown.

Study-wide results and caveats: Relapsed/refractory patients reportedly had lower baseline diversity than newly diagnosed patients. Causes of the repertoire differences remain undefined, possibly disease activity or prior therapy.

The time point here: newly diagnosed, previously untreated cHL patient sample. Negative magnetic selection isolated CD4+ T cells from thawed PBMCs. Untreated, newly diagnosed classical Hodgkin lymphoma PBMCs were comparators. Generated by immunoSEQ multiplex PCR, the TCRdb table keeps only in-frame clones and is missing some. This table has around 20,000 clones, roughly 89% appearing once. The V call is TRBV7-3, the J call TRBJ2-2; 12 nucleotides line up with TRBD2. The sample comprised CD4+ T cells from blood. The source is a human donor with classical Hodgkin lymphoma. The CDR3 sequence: CASSLSGILAGGTNTGELFF. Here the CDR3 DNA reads TGTGCCAGCAGCTTATCCGGGATACTAGCGGGGGGCACGAACACCGGGGAGCTGTTTTTT.